These 29 T cell receptor beta chains were all obtained from the same sample, sequenced in a study of T cell repertoires in cytomegalovirus infection. One entry per CDR3 protein results from TCRdb running MiXCR on the reads. There are 740,000 or so distinct CDR3 sequences in the sample; less than 40% occur only once, and roughly 2.9% lies in the top ten. The sequencing sample was made of PBMCs. The receptor set was obtained from a human donor in good health (CMV status not recorded). Some clones in this sample may be carry-over from other donors' samples.

The V gene is TRBV4-1, the J gene TRBJ1-5, with D perhaps matching TRBD1 (5 bases). This CDR3 has 16 residues. Germline V gene lookup returns CDR1 MGHRA and CDR2 YSYEKL. V gave up 0 bases and J gave up 2 bases, with 11 bases separating them. This CDR3 reads CASSQDPRGGNQPQHF. The CDR3 DNA is TGCGCCAGCAGCCAAGATCCCCGGGGCGGCAATCAGCCCCAGCATTTT.

This clonotype was seen only a few times. The chain recombines TRBV20-1 with TRBJ1-4; D unclear. Germline V gene data show CDR1 as DFQATT and CDR2 as SNEGSKA (reference sequence). There are 17 residues in the CDR3. The V gene lost 0 bases and the J gene lost 0 bases, with 14 bases spanning the gap. The CDR3 loop reads CSAREGNVPTTNEKLFF. The CDR3 DNA reads as TGCAGTGCTAGAGAGGGGAACGTTCCAACAACTAATGAAAAACTGTTTTTT.

This clonotype was observed many times. The rearrangement uses TRBV29-1 and TRBJ1-1, with D possibly being TRBD1 (6 bases). The CDR3 length is 14 residues. V was pared by 0 bases and J by 7 bases, with 15 bases between. From germline, CDR1 is SQVTM and CDR2 ANQGSEA. CDR3 coding DNA: TGCAGCGTTGAAGATAGGGGAGCGGGACATGAAGCTTTCTTT. Its protein is CSVEDRGAGHEAFF.

In its sample, this clonotype was seen many times. The chain has TRBV7-2 and TRBJ2-7; D is ambiguous. Germline CDR1 is SGHTA and CDR2 is FQGNSA. V lost 1 base and J lost 6, with 7 bases in between. The CDR3 has 12 residues. DNA for the CDR3: TGTGCCAGCAGCTTAGGAGCACGCGAGCAGTACTTC. It encodes CASSLGAREQYF.

This clonotype was counted a single time. This chain joins TRBV6-1 and TRBJ2-7; maybe TRBD1 (5 bases). The CDR3 contains 13 residues. The V gene's germline CDR1 is MNHNS and CDR2 SASEGT. The V gene lost 6 bases and the J gene lost 3 bases, with 12 bases spanning the gap. CDR3: CASRSGSRYEQYF. The CDR3 DNA reads as TGTGCCAGCAGGTCAGGGTCACGCTACGAGCAGTACTTC.

This chain uses TRBV20-1 with TRBJ2-7; tentative D call: TRBD2 (6 bases). The V gene lost 5 bases and the J gene lost 3 bases, with 14 bases spanning the gap. The CDR3 runs 13 residues. Germline CDR1 reads DFQATT; CDR2 reads SNEGSKA (reference sequence). In nucleotides, the CDR3 is TGCAGTGCTCAAGGGGACTCCCTCTACGAGCAGTACTTC. Protein product: CSAQGDSLYEQYF.

The rearrangement uses TRBV10-3 and TRBJ2-3, with 7 bases that match TRBD1. V lost 6 bases to trimming and J lost 4 bases; unmatched junction nucleotides: 4. The CDR3 has 13 residues. Germline V CDR1 and CDR2: ENHRY, SYGVKD. The CDR3 region has the DNA TGTGCCATCAGGGACGACAGGGCAGATACGCAGTATTTT. Translation gives CAIRDDRADTQYF.

This clonotype was counted between two and nine times. J is TRBJ1-1 and V is TRBV7-9; D is unclear. This CDR3 is 14 amino acids long. The V gene's germline CDR1 is SEHNR and CDR2 FQNEAQ (reference sequence). V shed 2 bases and J shed 3 bases, with 10 bases lying between them. DNA for the CDR3: TGTGCCAGCAGCTTACCCGAAAAGTACACTGAAGCTTTCTTT. This encodes CASSLPEKYTEAFF.

V and J are TRBV28 and TRBJ2-7; D is perhaps TRBD2 (5 bases). Germline assignment: CDR1 MDHEN and CDR2 SYDVKM. The CDR3 runs to 17 residues. Trimming took off 1 base at V and 2 bases at J, with 18 bases between the two ends. The CDR3 loop reads CASSLYGRGAQPYEQYF. The CDR3 DNA is TGTGCCAGCAGTTTATATGGTCGGGGAGCGCAACCCTACGAGCAGTACTTC.

The table lists this clonotype with a few counts. The J gene is TRBJ2-3, the V gene TRBV19, with D tentatively TRBD2 (5 bases). From germline, CDR1 is LNHDA and CDR2 SQIVND (reference sequence). V was clipped by 4 bases and J by 3 bases, with 8 bases between them. The CDR3 contains 13 residues. Here the CDR3 DNA reads TGTGCCAGTAGTAGCCGACTAACAGATACGCAGTATTTT. Encoded protein: CASSSRLTDTQYF. Supplemented by reference TRBV19 and TRBJ2-3, the full variable domain reads DGGITQSPKYLFRKEGQNVTLSCEQNLNHDAMYWYRQDPGQGLRLIYYSQIVNDFQKGDIAEGYSVSREKKESFPLTVTSAQKNPTAFYLCASSSRLTDTQYFGPGTRLTVL.

The chain uses TRBV27 and TRBJ1-1; the D is unclear. Trimming left V 1 base short and J 4 bases short, with 10 bases between. Germline CDR1 reads MNHEY; CDR2 reads SMNVEV (reference sequence). This CDR3 region has 14 residues. For the CDR3, the DNA is TGTGCCAGCAGTTTATATGTCAGAAGCACTGAAGCTTTCTTT. This gives the protein CASSLYVRSTEAFF.

The chain joins TRBV7-9 to TRBJ1-1, with D hard to call. The CDR3 sequence is 14 residues long. Germline V gene lookup returns CDR1 SEHNR and CDR2 FQNEAQ (reference sequence). The ends were cut back, 5 bases at V and 3 bases at J, with 13 bases in the middle. Here the CDR3 DNA reads TGTGCCAGCAGCCCGCCGAAGGCAGACACTGAAGCTTTCTTT. Protein sequence: CASSPPKADTEAFF.

DNA of the CDR3: TGTGCCAGCTCGCCGATGGGACAGGCCAACACTGAAGCTTTCTTT. Its protein product is CASSPMGQANTEAFF. V gene TRBV18 combines with J gene TRBJ1-1, with 8 bases lining up with TRBD1. Germline CDR1 and CDR2: KGHSH and LQKENI. J was trimmed by 2 bases and V by 6 bases; bases with no gene match: 8. This CDR3 is 15 amino acids long.

The CDR3 sequence is CASSIRTSGNTGELFF. Here the CDR3 DNA reads TGCGCCAGCAGCATAAGGACTAGCGGAAACACCGGGGAGCTGTTTTTT. The chain employs TRBV5-1 and TRBJ2-2; TRBD2 matches 10 bases. Germline CDR1 SGHRS, CDR2 YFSETQ. Trimming cost V 4 bases and J 2 bases; bases outside gene matches: 5. CDR3 length equals 16 residues.

Only a few counts were recorded for this clonotype. The chain recombines TRBV6-1 with TRBJ2-3; weak D call: TRBD2 (5 bases). The CDR3 has 14 amino acids. Germline CDR1 is MNHNS and CDR2 is SASEGT. Trimming removed 3 bases at V and 5 bases at J, with 12 bases between. As DNA, the CDR3 is TGTGCCAGCAGTGACCGGGGTATTCGAGATACGCAGTATTTT. Residues: CASSDRGIRDTQYF.

This rearrangement joins TRBV10-2 to TRBJ2-3, with a weak D call TRBD1 (6 bases). The CDR3 has 14 residues. V gave up 8 bases and J gave up 8 bases, with 20 bases separating them. Germline V CDR1 and CDR2: WSHSY, SAAADI. This chain's CDR3 is CASQTQGKSGTQYF. The CDR3 region has the DNA TGCGCCAGCCAGACACAGGGCAAATCGGGTACGCAGTATTTT.

V usage is TRBV5-1 and J usage is TRBJ2-7; D not resolved. Germline lookup yields CDR1 SGHRS and CDR2 YFSETQ. V was shortened by 0 bases and J by 5 bases, with 12 bases between the two germline ends. This CDR3 is 14 amino acids long. CDR3 amino acids: CASSLELPPHEQYF. The CDR3 DNA is TGCGCCAGCAGCTTGGAACTCCCCCCCCACGAGCAGTACTTC.

This clonotype was found a few times. The CDR3 nucleotides read TGTGCCAGCAGTGAAGCCAAGACGCAGTATTTT. This sequence encodes CASSEAKTQYF. This chain connects TRBV6-1 to TRBJ2-3; D is unresolved. CDR3 length: 11 residues. V shed 0 bases and J shed 9 bases, with 4 bases lying between them. From germline, CDR1 is MNHNS and CDR2 SASEGT.

The chain joins TRBV6-1 to TRBJ1-4; possibly TRBD1 for D (5 bases). Germline V gene data show CDR1 as MNHNS and CDR2 as SASEGT. The CDR3 contains 14 residues. V dropped 0 bases and J dropped 7 bases, with 9 bases sitting between them. The CDR3 spells CASSEAGVAEKLFF. The CDR3 DNA is TGTGCCAGCAGTGAAGCGGGGGTTGCTGAAAAACTGTTTTTT.

Of note for this clonotype: The CDR3 ends on some other residue instead of the conserved phenylalanine or tryptophan, so this is likely a read error. The rearrangement uses TRBV7-8 and TRBJ2-7; 11 nucleotides align to TRBD2. The V and J ends lost 5 bases and 3 bases, in that order; junction bases with no gene match: 6. From germline, CDR1 is SGHVS and CDR2 FQNEAQ. The CDR3 sequence is 15 residues long. The CDR3 spells CASSPGTSGYYEQYS. For the CDR3, the DNA is TGTGCCAGCAGCCCGGGGACTAGCGGATACTACGAGCAGTACTCC.

The chain recombines TRBV12-3 or TRBV12-4 with TRBJ1-5; D is ambiguous. This CDR3 contains 15 residues. Trimming stripped 2 bases from V and 2 bases from J, with 10 bases between. The CDR3 sequence: CASSLRVWGNQPQHF. The CDR3 DNA is TGTGCCAGCAGTTTACGGGTTTGGGGCAATCAGCCCCAGCATTTT.

This chain links TRBV5-4 with TRBJ2-2; 8 nucleotides line up with TRBD1. This CDR3 is built from 15 residues. The V gene end was trimmed by 2 bases and the J gene end by 4 bases; junction bases not matched to a gene: 4. Germline V gene sequence: CDR1 SGHNT, CDR2 YYREEE (reference sequence). The CDR3 DNA is TGTGCCAGCAGCTTTGGCAGGGGGCGCACCGGGGAGCTGTTTTTT. Its protein product is CASSFGRGRTGELFF.

This clonotype showed up just a few times. This chain links TRBV6-6 with TRBJ2-3; a weak D match, TRBD2 (5 bases). Germline CDR1 reads MNHNY; CDR2 reads SVGAGI (reference sequence). V lost 10 bases, J lost 8 bases, and 13 bases lay in between. The CDR3 is 11 amino acids. The CDR3 coding sequence is TGTGCCACCCGGTTTGAGGGTACGCAGTATTTT. Its translation is CATRFEGTQYF.

J is TRBJ1-1 and V is TRBV12-3 or TRBV12-4; D is unresolved. With 7 bases removed from V and 0 bases from J, the gap between germline ends came to 6 bases. This CDR3 region has 12 residues. The CDR3 is CASKIMNTEAFF. For the CDR3, the DNA is TGTGCCAGCAAAATCATGAACACTGAAGCTTTCTTT.

The chain recombines TRBV28 with TRBJ2-1; TRBD1 aligns across 11 bases. The V gene end was trimmed by 6 bases and the J gene end by 5 bases; junction bases not matched to a gene: 6. The CDR3 covers 15 residues. Germline CDR1 MDHEN, CDR2 SYDVKM. CDR3 residues: CASSRGQGADNEQFF. The CDR3 DNA follows: TGTGCCAGCAGCAGAGGACAGGGGGCGGACAATGAGCAGTTCTTC. Together with reference TRBV28 and TRBJ2-1, the CDR3 gives the full variable domain: DVKVTQSSRYLVKRTGEKVFLECVQDMDHENMFWYRQDPGLGLRLIYFSYDVKMKEKGDIPEGYSVSREKKERFSLILESASTNQTSMYLCASSRGQGADNEQFFGPGTRLTVL.

This clonotype showed up just a few times. The chain employs TRBV12-3 or TRBV12-4 and TRBJ1-2; weak D call: TRBD1 (5 bases). This CDR3 is 16 amino acids long. Trimming pared 5 bases from V and 7 bases from J, leaving 23 bases between. CDR3 loop: CASSQHRGREKSGYTF. CDR3 DNA sequence: TGTGCCAGCAGTCAACACCGTGGCAGGGAAAAAAGTGGCTACACCTTC.

To note about this clonotype: A read error may produce the germline difference seen at one junction end. The chain uses TRBV7-2 and TRBJ1-2; D is ambiguous. This CDR3 is built from 16 residues. Per the germline V gene, CDR1 is SGHTA and CDR2 is FQGNSA. CDR3 sequence: CASSQLPTWLGLVYTF. The CDR3 region has the DNA TGTGCAAGCAGCCAACTCCCAACGTGGCTTGGGCTTGTCTACACCTTC.

This clonotype was observed a handful of times. The chain joins TRBV6-1 to TRBJ1-1; no clear D gene. Per germline, CDR1 MNHNS and CDR2 SASEGT. V shed 7 bases and J shed 1 base, with 19 bases lying between them. This CDR3 is built from 16 residues. The CDR3 here is CASTPHYDRGNTEAFF. As DNA, the CDR3 is TGTGCCAGCACTCCCCACTACGACCGGGGGAACACTGAAGCTTTCTTT.

This clonotype was observed a few times. The rearrangement links TRBV4-1 to TRBJ1-6; D ambiguous. V lost 2 bases, J lost 7 bases, and 6 bases lay in between. Germline V lookup: CDR1 MGHRA, CDR2 YSYEKL. The CDR3 covers 13 residues. The CDR3, as DNA: TGCGCCAGCAGCCAAACGGGAAATTCACCCCTCCACTTT. This sequence encodes CASSQTGNSPLHF.